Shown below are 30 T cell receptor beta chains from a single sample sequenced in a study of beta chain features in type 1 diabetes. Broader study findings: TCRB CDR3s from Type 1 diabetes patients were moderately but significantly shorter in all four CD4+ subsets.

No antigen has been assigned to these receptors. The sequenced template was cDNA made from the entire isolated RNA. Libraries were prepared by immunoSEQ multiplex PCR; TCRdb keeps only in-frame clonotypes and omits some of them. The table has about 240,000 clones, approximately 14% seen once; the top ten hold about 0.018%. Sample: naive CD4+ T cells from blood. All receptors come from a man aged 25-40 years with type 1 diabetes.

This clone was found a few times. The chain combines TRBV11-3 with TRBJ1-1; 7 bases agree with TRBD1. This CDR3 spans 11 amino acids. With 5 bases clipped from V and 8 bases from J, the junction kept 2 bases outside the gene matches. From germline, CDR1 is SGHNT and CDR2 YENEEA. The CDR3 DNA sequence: TGTGCCAGCAGCGCGGACAGGGAAGCTTTCTTT. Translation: CASSADREAFF. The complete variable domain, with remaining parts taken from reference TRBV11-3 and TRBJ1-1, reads EAGVVQSPRYKIIEKKQPVAFWCNPISGHNTLYWYLQNLGQGPELLIRYENEEAVDDSQLPKDRFSAERLKGVDSTLKIQPAELGDSAVYLCASSADREAFFGQGTRLTVV.

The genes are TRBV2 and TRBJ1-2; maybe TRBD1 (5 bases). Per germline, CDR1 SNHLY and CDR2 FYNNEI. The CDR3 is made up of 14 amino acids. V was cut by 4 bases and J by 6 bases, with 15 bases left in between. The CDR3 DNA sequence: TGTGCCAGCAGTGGGGTCGGGAGGGGCGATGGCTACACCTTC. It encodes CASSGVGRGDGYTF.

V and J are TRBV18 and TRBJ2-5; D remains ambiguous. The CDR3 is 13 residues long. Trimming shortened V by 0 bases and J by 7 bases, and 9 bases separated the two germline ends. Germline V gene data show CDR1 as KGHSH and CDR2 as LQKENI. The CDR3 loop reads CASSPPTWWTQYF. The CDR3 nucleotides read TGTGCCAGCTCACCACCCACTTGGTGGACCCAGTACTTC.

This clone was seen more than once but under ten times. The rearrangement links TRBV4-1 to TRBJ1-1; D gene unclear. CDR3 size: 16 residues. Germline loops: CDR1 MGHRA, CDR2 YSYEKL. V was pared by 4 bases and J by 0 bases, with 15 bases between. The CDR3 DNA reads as TGCGCCAGCAGCCGCCTCGGGGAGGGATTGAACACTGAAGCTTTCTTT. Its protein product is CASSRLGEGLNTEAFF.

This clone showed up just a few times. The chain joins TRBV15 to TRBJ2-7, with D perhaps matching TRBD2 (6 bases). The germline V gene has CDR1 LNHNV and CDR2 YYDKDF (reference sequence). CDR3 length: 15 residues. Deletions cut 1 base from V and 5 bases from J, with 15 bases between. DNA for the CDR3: TGTGCCACCAGCAGAGGAGGGACTGCAGCCCACGAGCAGTACTTC. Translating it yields CATSRGGTAAHEQYF.

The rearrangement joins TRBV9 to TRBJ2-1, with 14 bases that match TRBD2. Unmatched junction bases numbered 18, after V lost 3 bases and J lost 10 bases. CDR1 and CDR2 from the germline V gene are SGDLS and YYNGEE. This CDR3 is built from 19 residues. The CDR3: CASSERSKPGTSGSREQFF. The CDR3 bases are TGTGCCAGCAGCGAAAGATCTAAACCCGGGACTAGCGGGAGCAGGGAGCAGTTCTTC.

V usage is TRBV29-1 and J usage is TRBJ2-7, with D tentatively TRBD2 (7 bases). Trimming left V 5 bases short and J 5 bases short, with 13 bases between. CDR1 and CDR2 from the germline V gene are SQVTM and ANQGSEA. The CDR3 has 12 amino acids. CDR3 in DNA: TGCAGCGTTCGCCGCGGGGGCAACGAGCAGTACTTC. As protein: CSVRRGGNEQYF.

CDR3 nucleotide sequence: TGTGCCAGCAGCGCGCCGGGACTAGCGGGGTCCTACGAGCAGTACTTC. As protein: CASSAPGLAGSYEQYF. This sequence joins TRBV7-9 and TRBJ2-7, with 13 bases lining up with TRBD2. The CDR3 loop spans 16 amino acids. Germline assignment: CDR1 SEHNR and CDR2 FQNEAQ (reference sequence). The ends lost 5 bases at V and 1 base at J; junction bases unmatched: 5.

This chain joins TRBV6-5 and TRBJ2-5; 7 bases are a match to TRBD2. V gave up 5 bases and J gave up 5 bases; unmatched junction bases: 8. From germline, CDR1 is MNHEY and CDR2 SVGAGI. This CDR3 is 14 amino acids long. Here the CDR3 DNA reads TGTGCCAGCAGTCCGACTAGCTCCAGGGAGACCCAGTACTTC. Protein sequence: CASSPTSSRETQYF.

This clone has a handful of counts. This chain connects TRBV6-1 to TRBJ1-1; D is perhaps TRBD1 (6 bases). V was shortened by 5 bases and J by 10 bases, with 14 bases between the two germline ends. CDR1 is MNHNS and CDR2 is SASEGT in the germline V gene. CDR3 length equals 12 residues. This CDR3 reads CASSRDKHRAFF. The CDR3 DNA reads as TGTGCCAGCAGTCGGGACAAACACAGAGCTTTCTTT.

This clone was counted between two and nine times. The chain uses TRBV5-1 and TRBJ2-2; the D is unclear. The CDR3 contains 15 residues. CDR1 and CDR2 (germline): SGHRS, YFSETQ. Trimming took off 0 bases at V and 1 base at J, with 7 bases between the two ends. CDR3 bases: TGCGCCAGCAGCTTGGGCGTAAAGAACACCGGGGAGCTGTTTTTT. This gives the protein CASSLGVKNTGELFF.

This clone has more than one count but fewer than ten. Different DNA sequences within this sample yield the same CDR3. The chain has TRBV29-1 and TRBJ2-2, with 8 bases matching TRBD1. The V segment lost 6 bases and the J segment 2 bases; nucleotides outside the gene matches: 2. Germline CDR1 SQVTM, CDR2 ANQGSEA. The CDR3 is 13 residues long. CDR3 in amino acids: CSVDRGNTGELFF. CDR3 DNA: TGCAGCGTCGACAGGGGTAACACCGGGGAGCTGTTTTTT.

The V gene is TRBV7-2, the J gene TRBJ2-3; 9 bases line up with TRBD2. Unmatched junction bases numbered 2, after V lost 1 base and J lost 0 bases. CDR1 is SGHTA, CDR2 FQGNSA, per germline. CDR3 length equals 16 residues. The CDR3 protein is CASSLGLAGSTDTQYF. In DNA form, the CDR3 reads TGTGCCAGCAGCTTAGGGCTAGCGGGAAGCACAGATACGCAGTATTTT.

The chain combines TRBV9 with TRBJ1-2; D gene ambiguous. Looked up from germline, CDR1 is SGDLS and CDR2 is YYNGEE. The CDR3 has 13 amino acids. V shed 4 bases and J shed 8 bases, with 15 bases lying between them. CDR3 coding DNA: TGTGCCAGCAGCCCCCGGGATACAAGAGGCTACACCTTC. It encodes CASSPRDTRGYTF.

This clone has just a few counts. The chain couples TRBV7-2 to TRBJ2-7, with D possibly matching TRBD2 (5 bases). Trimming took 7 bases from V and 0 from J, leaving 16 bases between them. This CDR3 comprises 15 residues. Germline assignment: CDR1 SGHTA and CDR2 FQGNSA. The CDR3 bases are TGTGCCAGCACCATAGGACGGGGAAGCTCCTACGAGCAGTACTTC. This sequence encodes CASTIGRGSSYEQYF.

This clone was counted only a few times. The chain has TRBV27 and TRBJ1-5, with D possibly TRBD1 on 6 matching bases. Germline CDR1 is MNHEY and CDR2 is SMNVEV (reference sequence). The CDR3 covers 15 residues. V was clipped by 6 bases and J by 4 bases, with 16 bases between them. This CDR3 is CASRPSGGLNQPQHF. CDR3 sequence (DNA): TGTGCCAGCAGACCCTCGGGGGGCCTTAATCAGCCCCAGCATTTT.

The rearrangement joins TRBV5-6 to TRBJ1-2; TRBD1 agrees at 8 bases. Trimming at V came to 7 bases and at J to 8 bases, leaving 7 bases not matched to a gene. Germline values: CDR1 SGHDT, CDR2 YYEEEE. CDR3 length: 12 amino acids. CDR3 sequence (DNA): TGTGCCAGCCCAGGACAGGGCGGGGGCTACACCTTC. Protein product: CASPGQGGGYTF.

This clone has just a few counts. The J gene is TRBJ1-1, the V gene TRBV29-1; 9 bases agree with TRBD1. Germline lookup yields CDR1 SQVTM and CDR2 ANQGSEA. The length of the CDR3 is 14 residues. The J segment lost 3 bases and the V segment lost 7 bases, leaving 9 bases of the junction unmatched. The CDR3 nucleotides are TGCAGCGCCTGGGACAGGGTAGGCCACACTGAAGCTTTCTTT. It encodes CSAWDRVGHTEAFF.

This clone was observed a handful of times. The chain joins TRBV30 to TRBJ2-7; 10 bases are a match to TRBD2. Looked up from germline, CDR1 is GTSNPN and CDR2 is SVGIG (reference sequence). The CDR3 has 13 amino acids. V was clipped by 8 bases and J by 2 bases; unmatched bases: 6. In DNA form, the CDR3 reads TGTGCCGGGGGACTAGCGAATACCTACGAGCAGTACTTC. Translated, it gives CAGGLANTYEQYF.

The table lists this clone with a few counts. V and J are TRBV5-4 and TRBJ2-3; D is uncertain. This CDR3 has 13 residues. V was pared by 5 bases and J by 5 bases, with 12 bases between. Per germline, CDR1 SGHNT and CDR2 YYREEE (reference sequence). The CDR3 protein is CASSLSAIDTQYF. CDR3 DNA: TGTGCCAGCAGTTTATCCGCGATAGATACGCAGTATTTT.

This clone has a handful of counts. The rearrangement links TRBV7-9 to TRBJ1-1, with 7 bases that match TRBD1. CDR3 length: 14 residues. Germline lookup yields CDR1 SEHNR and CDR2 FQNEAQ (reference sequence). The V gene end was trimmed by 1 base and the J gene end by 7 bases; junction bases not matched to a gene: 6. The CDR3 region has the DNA TGTGCCAGCAGCTTAGGTGGCGGGACAGATGAAGCTTTCTTT. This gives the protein CASSLGGGTDEAFF.

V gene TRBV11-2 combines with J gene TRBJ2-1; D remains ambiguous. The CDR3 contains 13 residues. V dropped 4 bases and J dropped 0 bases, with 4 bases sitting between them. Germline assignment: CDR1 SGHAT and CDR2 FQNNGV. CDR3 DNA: TGTGCCAGCAGCTCGAGCTCCTACAATGAGCAGTTCTTC. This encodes CASSSSSYNEQFF.

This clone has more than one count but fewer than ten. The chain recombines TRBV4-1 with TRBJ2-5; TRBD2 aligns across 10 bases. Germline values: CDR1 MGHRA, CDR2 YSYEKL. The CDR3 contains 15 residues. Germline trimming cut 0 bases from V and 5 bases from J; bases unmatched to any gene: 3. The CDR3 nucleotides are TGCGCCAGCAGCCAAGAACTAGCGGGGTGGGAGACCCAGTACTTC. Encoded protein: CASSQELAGWETQYF.

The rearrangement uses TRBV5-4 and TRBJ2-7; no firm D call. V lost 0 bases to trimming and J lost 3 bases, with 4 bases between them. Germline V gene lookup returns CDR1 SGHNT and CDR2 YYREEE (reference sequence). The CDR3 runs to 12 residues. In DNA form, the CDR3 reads TGTGCCAGCAGCTTGGGTAACTACGAGCAGTACTTC. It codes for CASSLGNYEQYF.

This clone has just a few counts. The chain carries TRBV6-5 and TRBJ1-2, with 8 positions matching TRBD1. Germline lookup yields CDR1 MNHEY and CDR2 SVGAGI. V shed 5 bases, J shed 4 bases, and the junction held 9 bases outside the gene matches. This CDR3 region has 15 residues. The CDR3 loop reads CASSGTGLDTYGYTF. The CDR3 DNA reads TGTGCCAGCAGTGGGACAGGACTTGACACCTATGGCTACACCTTC.

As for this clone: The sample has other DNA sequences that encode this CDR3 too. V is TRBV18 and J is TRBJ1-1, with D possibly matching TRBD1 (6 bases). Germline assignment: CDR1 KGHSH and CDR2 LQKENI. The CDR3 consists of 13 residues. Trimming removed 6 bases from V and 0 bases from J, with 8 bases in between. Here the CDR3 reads CASSQGMNTEAFF. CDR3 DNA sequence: TGTGCCAGCTCTCAGGGGATGAACACTGAAGCTTTCTTT.

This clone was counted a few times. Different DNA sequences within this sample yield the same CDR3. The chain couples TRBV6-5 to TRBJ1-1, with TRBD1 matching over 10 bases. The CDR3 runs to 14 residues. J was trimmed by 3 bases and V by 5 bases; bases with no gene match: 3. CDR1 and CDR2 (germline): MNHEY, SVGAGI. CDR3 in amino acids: CASSRGTGDTEAFF. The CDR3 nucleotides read TGTGCCAGCAGTCGCGGGACAGGGGACACTGAAGCTTTCTTT.

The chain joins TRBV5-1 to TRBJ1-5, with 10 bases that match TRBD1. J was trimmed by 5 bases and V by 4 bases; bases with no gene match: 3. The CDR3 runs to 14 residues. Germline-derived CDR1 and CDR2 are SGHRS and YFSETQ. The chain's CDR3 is CASSDGQGDQPQHF. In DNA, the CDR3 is TGCGCCAGCAGCGATGGACAGGGGGATCAGCCCCAGCATTTT.

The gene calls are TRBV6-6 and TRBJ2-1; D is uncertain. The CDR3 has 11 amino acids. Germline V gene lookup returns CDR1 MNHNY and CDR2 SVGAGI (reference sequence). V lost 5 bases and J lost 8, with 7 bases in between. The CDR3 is CASSTPDEQFF. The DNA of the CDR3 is TGTGCCAGCAGTACTCCGGATGAGCAGTTCTTC.

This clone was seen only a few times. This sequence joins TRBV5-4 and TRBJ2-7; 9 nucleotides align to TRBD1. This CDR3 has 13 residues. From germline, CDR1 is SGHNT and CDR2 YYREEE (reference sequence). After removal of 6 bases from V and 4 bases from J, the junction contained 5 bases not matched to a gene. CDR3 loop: CASTKDRGYEQYF. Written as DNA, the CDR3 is TGTGCCAGCACTAAGGACAGGGGTTACGAGCAGTACTTC.